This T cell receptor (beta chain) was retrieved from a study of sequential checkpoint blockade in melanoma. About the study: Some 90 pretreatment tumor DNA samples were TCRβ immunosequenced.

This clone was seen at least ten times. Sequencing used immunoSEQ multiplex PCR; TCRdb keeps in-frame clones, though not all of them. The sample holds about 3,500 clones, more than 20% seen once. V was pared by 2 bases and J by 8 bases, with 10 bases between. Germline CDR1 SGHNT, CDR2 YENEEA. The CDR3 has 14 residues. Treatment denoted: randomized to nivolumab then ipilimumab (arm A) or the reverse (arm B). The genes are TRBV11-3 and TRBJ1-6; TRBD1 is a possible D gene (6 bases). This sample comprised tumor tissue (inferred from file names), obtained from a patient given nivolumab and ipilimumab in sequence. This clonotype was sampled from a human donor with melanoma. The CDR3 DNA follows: TGTGCCAGCAGCTTATCAGGGGAGTATTCACCCCTCCACTTT. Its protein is CASSLSGEYSPLHF.